This note documents a single TCR beta chain sequence. The antigen this receptor binds is unknown. Nothing much larger sits one base from this clone, and base qualities are not available. The sample belongs to a study of shared clonotypes between healthy human individuals (dated by TCRdb to the early 2020s). Describing the broader study: A few men and two women, aged 18 to 49 years, made up the cohort. For each donor, CD4 naive and CD4 memory were each given three plates, CD8 naive was given two plates, and CD8 memory was given one plate. The study deeply sequenced blood TCR repertoires of five healthy adults to estimate repertoire size and the extent of clonotype sharing between individuals. To increase sequencing depth and limit assay-specific biases, TCR repertoire library preparation and sequencing were carried out by different laboratories using diverse techniques. Between about 0.8 and 9.5 billion PBMCs per donor were obtained by leukapheresis.

TCR CDR3 regions were amplified from genomic DNA by multiplex PCR using the deep immunoSEQ assay. Genomic DNA extracted from each cell subset was distributed evenly over all wells of several immunoSEQ 96-well plates, and each plate served as one replicate. For sorted subsets, approximately 190 ng of genomic DNA, equivalent to 25,000 to 35,000 T cell genomes, went into each replicate PCR. Purified libraries were measured with a Qubit 3.0 fluorometer, size-checked on a Bioanalyzer 2100, and measured again with the KAPA Library Quantification kit. Every immunoSEQ 96-well plate was sequenced on a dedicated single-read 150-cycle Illumina NextSeq 550 flow cell. Under the source paper's analysis protocol: Because only junctional sequences without quality scores were contained in the immunoSEQ output, filtering matching that applied to full-length reads could not be performed. Sequences were annotated with PyIR, a Python wrapper for IgBLAST v1.9, and V/J genes and CDR3 were assigned using IMGT germline references. Any read was removed if the V/J assignment was weak (E-value above 1e-6), the CDR3 was missing, or the read contained stop codons, out-of-frame junctions, or ambiguous translated residues. A V3J clonotype was defined by an identical inferred V gene, J gene, and CDR3 amino acid sequence. Percentage overlap between repertoires was calculated by dividing the number of shared unique clonotypes by the size of the smaller repertoire. Richness of each repertoire was evaluated using RTK rarefaction, the Chao1 estimator, and Recon v2.1 estimates of unobserved clonotypes. Generation probabilities were computed with OLGA for all TCRbeta clonotypes obtained by the gDNA method from several donors. The immuneACCESS repertoire file appears here via TCRdb, limited to in-frame rearrangements. These files lack a portion of the clones; in checked studies, under half of the deficit traces to unresolved V genes, and the cause of the others is not known. That table gives V, J and clone size, and the DNA gave D and trimming. This sample gives over 2 million clones in total; around 92% of them show up just once. About 0.41% of the sample rests with the top ten.

Study-wide conclusions, independent of this receptor: The genetic and exposure-history diversity represented was limited by the small number of donors. Sampling was limited to blood, and TCR repertoires in tissue likely differ from TCR repertoires in blood. Pairwise subsampling indicated that sequencing depth was expected to affect the degree of clonotype sharing among donors. Compared with non-shared clonotypes, clonotypes shared by all four sorted-subset donors had higher generation probabilities. Sharing across a handful of donors was observed for around 5% of naive CD4, 3% to 4% of naive CD8, over 2% of memory CD4, and around 0.42% of memory CD8 clonotypes. Naive subsets generally had larger estimated clonotype richness than memory subsets did. Incomplete sequencing was indicated by rarefaction of sorted-subset datasets, despite the large sequencing depth.

Donors were healthy HIV-negative adults with no recently reported acute infections or vaccinations. All donors were Caucasian adults living in Nashville, Tennessee, USA. CD4+ T cells were enriched through magnetic negative selection, after which naive cells were positively selected on CD45RA and the remaining negative fraction served as the memory subset. Blood was obtained by leukapheresis, after which PBMCs were separated by Ficoll-Histopaque density gradient centrifugation and cryopreserved in liquid nitrogen vapor phase. Analytical flow cytometry was used to check the purity and quantity of each magnetically sorted T cell population. Genomic DNA was isolated from each sorted fraction and quantified by UV absorbance on a Nanodrop 2000c. The germline V gene (reference sequence) specifies LNHNV as CDR1 and YYDKDF as CDR2. V is cut by 7 bases and J by 3 bases, and the space between the germline ends is 13 bases. The CDR3 starts with the cysteine, ends with the phenylalanine, and has 13 residues. The entry retains the CDR3 DNA only, 39 bases that are in frame from base 1.

The source material was naive CD4+ T cells from PBMCs. The cell subset or site label corresponds to: CD45RA+ positively selected. The sequence came from a young man in good health. Some clones in this sample may be carry-over from other donors' samples. The chain couples TRBV15 to TRBJ2-7, with the D call perhaps TRBD1 or TRBD2, as 5 bases match in each case. The bases are TGTGCCACCACCAGGGACCCAAGCTACGAGCAGTACTTC. This is translated as CATTRDPSYEQYF.